One and the same sample provided the 22 T cell receptor beta chains below, sequenced in a study of cytomegalovirus exposure and HLA in healthy donors. 60 Vbeta and 13 Jbeta primers were used in PCR. Clones were read by immunoSEQ multiplex PCR, and TCRdb kept only the in-frame ones, dropping some. The table has over 150,000 clones, roughly 81% seen once; the top ten hold approximately 2.5%. The sample taken for sequencing was PBMCs. These receptors were collected from a man aged 30 to 39 in good health and CMV-seropositive.

V usage is TRBV7-8 and J usage is TRBJ2-2, with 8 bases matching TRBD1. The V gene end was trimmed by 3 bases and the J gene end by 4 bases; junction bases not matched to a gene: 10. CDR3 size: 17 residues. Germline V gives CDR1 SGHVS, CDR2 FQNEAQ. The CDR3 region has the DNA TGTGCCAGCAGCTTTCCCAGGGGGCGAGGAAGCACCGGGGAGCTGTTTTTT. As protein: CASSFPRGRGSTGELFF.

This clone showed up just once. The V gene is TRBV19, the J gene TRBJ1-1, with TRBD1 matching 9 bases. V gave up 11 bases and J gave up 1 base; unmatched junction bases: 8. Germline CDR1 LNHDA, CDR2 SQIVND (reference sequence). The CDR3 totals 14 residues. As DNA, the CDR3 is TGTGCCGTTGACCAGGGACAGGGGAACACTGAAGCTTTCTTT. Residues: CAVDQGQGNTEAFF. The variable domain in full, completed from reference TRBV19 and TRBJ1-1, reads DGGITQSPKYLFRKEGQNVTLSCEQNLNHDAMYWYRQDPGQGLRLIYYSQIVNDFQKGDIAEGYSVSREKKESFPLTVTSAQKNPTAFYLCAVDQGQGNTEAFFGQGTRLTVV.

The gene calls are TRBV6-1 and TRBJ2-7; 10 nucleotides agree with TRBD2. Germline assignment: CDR1 MNHNS and CDR2 SASEGT. This CDR3 is built from 15 residues. The trim removed 3 bases at V and 1 base at J, leaving 3 bases unmatched. The CDR3 DNA follows: TGTGCCAGCAGTGATGGGACTAGCGCGTCCTACGAGCAGTACGTC. Its protein is CASSDGTSASYEQYV.

This chain uses TRBV4-1 with TRBJ2-1, with a weak D call TRBD2 (6 bases). Deletions cut 5 bases from V and 0 bases from J, with 14 bases between. This CDR3 region has 16 residues. Germline CDR1 reads MGHRA; CDR2 reads YSYEKL. The CDR3: CASSEGLLFSYNEQFF. The CDR3 region has the DNA TGCGCCAGCAGCGAAGGACTACTGTTCTCCTACAATGAGCAGTTCTTC.

The chain has TRBV10-1 and TRBJ2-6, with unresolved D. This CDR3 comprises 18 residues. Germline loops: CDR1 WNHNN, CDR2 SYGVQD (reference sequence). Between the trimmed V and J ends, which lost 6 bases and 3 bases, there was a span of 21 bases. CDR3 sequence (DNA): TGCGCCAGCAGGTCCTGGGCAGCCCGATGGCATGGGGCCAACGTCCTGACTTTC. Translating it yields CASRSWAARWHGANVLTF.

The chain combines TRBV6-6 with TRBJ1-5; 8 nucleotides agree with TRBD1. Germline V CDR1 and CDR2: MNHNY, SVGAGI (reference sequence). V shed 6 bases, J shed 5 bases, and the junction held 9 bases outside the gene matches. This CDR3 contains 15 residues. The CDR3 reads CASSLGQGRDQPQHF. The CDR3 coding sequence is TGTGCCAGCAGCCTCGGACAGGGAAGGGATCAGCCCCAGCATTTT.

This clone was seen a single time. The chain recombines TRBV5-8 with TRBJ2-1; no definite D call. This CDR3 region has 15 residues. Per the germline V gene, CDR1 is SGHTS and CDR2 is YDEGEE. V lost 4 bases and J 3 bases, leaving 14 bases between the germline ends. CDR3 amino acids: CASSAVDSLYNEQFF. DNA of the CDR3: TGTGCCAGCAGCGCGGTCGATTCCCTCTACAATGAGCAGTTCTTC.

This clone has only one observation. The chain combines TRBV11-2 with TRBJ1-4; D remains unclear. CDR1 is SGHAT, CDR2 FQNNGV, per germline. The V end lost 0 bases, the J end lost 7 bases, and 9 bases lay between the germline ends. This CDR3 spans 14 amino acids. The CDR3 DNA follows: TGTGCCAGCAGCTTAGACAGAAGAAGTGAAAAACTGTTTTTT. Translated: CASSLDRRSEKLFF.

This chain connects TRBV7-2 to TRBJ1-5; no clear D. The V gene's germline CDR1 is SGHTA and CDR2 FQGNSA. Trimming removed 7 bases at V and 2 bases at J, with 18 bases between. CDR3 length: 16 amino acids. CDR3 bases: TGTGCCAGCACCCAGGATTCATCAAAGCGCAATCAGCCCCAGCATTTT. Translation gives CASTQDSSKRNQPQHF.

The chain links TRBV4-2 to TRBJ2-1, with 7 bases matching TRBD2. Germline values: CDR1 LGHNA, CDR2 YNFKEQ. After removal of 4 bases from V and 1 base from J, the junction contained 19 bases not matched to a gene. The CDR3 spans 20 residues. CDR3 residues: CASSPTSGAGRRISYNEQFF. The CDR3 DNA reads as TGTGCCAGCAGCCCCACCTCGGGAGCGGGGCGTCGAATTTCCTACAATGAGCAGTTCTTC.

This clone was picked up a small number of times. The chain joins TRBV7-9 to TRBJ1-1; TRBD1 agrees at 11 bases. Germline V lookup: CDR1 SEHNR, CDR2 FQNEAQ (reference sequence). J was trimmed by 4 bases and V by 5 bases; bases with no gene match: 3. This CDR3 has 14 amino acids. CDR3 residues: CASSAGTGGTEAFF. In DNA, the CDR3 is TGTGCCAGCAGCGCCGGGACAGGGGGCACTGAAGCTTTCTTT.

CDR3 coding DNA: TGTGCCAGCAGCTCCAGCAACCGGCTGGGGCAAGTCGCTGAAGCTTTCTTT. This encodes CASSSSNRLGQVAEAFF. The chain recombines TRBV11-2 with TRBJ1-1, with a possible D match to TRBD1 (5 bases). The CDR3 runs to 17 residues. Trimming cost V 4 bases and J 6 bases, with 24 bases left between them. Germline CDR1 is SGHAT and CDR2 is FQNNGV. Full variable domain (rest looked up from reference TRBV11-2 and TRBJ1-1): EAGVAQSPRYKIIEKRQSVAFWCNPISGHATLYWYQQILGQGPKLLIQFQNNGVVDDSQLPKDRFSAERLKGVDSTLKIQPAKLEDSAVYLCASSSSNRLGQVAEAFFGQGTRLTVV.

The chain uses TRBV5-5 and TRBJ1-1; the match to TRBD1 covers 9 bases. This CDR3 is 14 amino acids long. V lost 2 bases to trimming and J lost 5 bases; unmatched junction nucleotides: 4. Looked up from germline, CDR1 is SGHKS and CDR2 is YYEKEE (reference sequence). In DNA form, the CDR3 reads TGTGCCAGCAGCTTTACAGGGGGCAATACTGAAGCTTTCTTT. It yields the protein CASSFTGGNTEAFF. The full variable domain, completed using reference TRBV5-5 and TRBJ1-1, is DAGVTQSPTHLIKTRGQQVTLRCSPISGHKSVSWYQQVLGQGPQFIFQYYEKEERGRGNFPDRFSARQFPNYSSELNVNALLLGDSALYLCASSFTGGNTEAFFGQGTRLTVV.

The rearrangement links TRBV7-2 to TRBJ1-5; D not certain. Trimming left V 2 bases short and J 7 bases short, with 6 bases between. The CDR3 has 12 residues. Germline CDR1 is SGHTA and CDR2 is FQGNSA. CDR3 sequence (DNA): TGTGCCAGCAGCTTACTCGGGCAGCCCCAGCATTTT. Translated, it gives CASSLLGQPQHF.

The chain combines TRBV25-1 with TRBJ1-6, with D possibly being TRBD1 (5 bases). There are 14 residues in the CDR3. Germline CDR1 is MGHDK and CDR2 is SYGVNS. V dropped 2 bases and J dropped 8 bases, with 10 bases sitting between them. The CDR3 loop reads CASSELRAHSPLHF. Here the CDR3 DNA reads TGTGCCAGCAGTGAACTCAGGGCTCATTCACCCCTCCACTTT.

The gene calls are TRBV5-1 and TRBJ1-2, with TRBD1 matching 9 bases. Per the germline V gene, CDR1 is SGHRS and CDR2 is YFSETQ. With 0 bases clipped from V and 6 bases from J, the junction kept 9 bases outside the gene matches. The CDR3 is 16 amino acids. The CDR3: CASSLEGTGSDDGYTF. CDR3 DNA sequence: TGCGCCAGCAGCTTGGAAGGGACAGGGAGCGATGATGGCTACACCTTC. The full variable domain, in which reference TRBV5-1 and TRBJ1-2 provide the parts outside the CDR3, is KAGVTQTPRYLIKTRGQQVTLSCSPISGHRSVSWYQQTPGQGLQFLFEYFSETQRNKGNFPGRFSGRQFSNSRSEMNVSTLELGDSALYLCASSLEGTGSDDGYTFGSGTRLTVV.

This chain links TRBV30 with TRBJ2-7; D is unresolved. In germline, CDR1 is GTSNPN, CDR2 SVGIG (reference sequence). This CDR3 comprises 11 residues. The V end lost 6 bases, the J end lost 2 bases, and 8 bases lay between the germline ends. The CDR3 is CACIETYEQYF. In nucleotides, the CDR3 is TGTGCCTGTATTGAGACCTACGAGCAGTACTTC.

This clone is a singleton in its sample. The chain carries TRBV19 and TRBJ2-7, with D maybe TRBD2 (7 bases). Germline CDR1 is LNHDA and CDR2 is SQIVND (reference sequence). V was clipped by 6 bases and J by 4 bases, with 25 bases between them. The CDR3 totals 17 residues. The CDR3 region is CASRATHSGGLSYEQYF. The CDR3 region has the DNA TGTGCCAGTAGAGCCACCCATTCGGGGGGCCTTTCTTACGAGCAGTACTTC.

A remark on this clone: In the same sample, other DNA sequences code for this CDR3. This sequence joins TRBV7-2 and TRBJ2-1, with 9 bases fitting TRBD2. Trimming took 1 base from V and 3 from J; bases not matched to a gene: 1. This CDR3 comprises 15 residues. CDR1 SGHTA and CDR2 FQGNSA come from the germline V gene. The CDR3 sequence: CASSLGLAVYNEQFF. DNA of the CDR3: TGTGCCAGCAGCTTAGGACTAGCGGTCTACAATGAGCAGTTCTTC.

The chain combines TRBV29-1 with TRBJ2-1; a weak D match, TRBD2 (6 bases). This CDR3 spans 12 amino acids. Germline loops: CDR1 SQVTM, CDR2 ANQGSEA. The ends were cut back, 7 bases at V and 8 bases at J, with 15 bases in the middle. CDR3 sequence (DNA): TGCAGCGCCCAGACTAGTGTCTATGAGCAGTTCTTC. Its translation is CSAQTSVYEQFF.

The V call is TRBV6-1, the J call TRBJ2-7, with 7 bases aligning to TRBD2. The V gene's germline CDR1 is MNHNS and CDR2 SASEGT. Losses at the gene ends were 3 bases for V and 2 bases for J; bases not matched to a gene: 10. The CDR3 contains 16 residues. In DNA, the CDR3 is TGTGCCAGCAGTGATTTGGCTAGCGGCATGACCTACGAGCAGTACTTC. It is translated as CASSDLASGMTYEQYF.

V usage is TRBV7-2 and J usage is TRBJ2-2, with 8 bases identical to TRBD2. The germline CDR1 and CDR2 sequences are SGHTA and FQGNSA. This CDR3 is built from 16 residues. V lost 5 bases, J lost 8 bases, and 13 bases stayed unmatched. For the CDR3, the DNA is TGTGCCAGCAGCGACCTCTGGCGGGCGGGGGGAGGGGAGCTGTTTTTT. Translating it yields CASSDLWRAGGGELFF.